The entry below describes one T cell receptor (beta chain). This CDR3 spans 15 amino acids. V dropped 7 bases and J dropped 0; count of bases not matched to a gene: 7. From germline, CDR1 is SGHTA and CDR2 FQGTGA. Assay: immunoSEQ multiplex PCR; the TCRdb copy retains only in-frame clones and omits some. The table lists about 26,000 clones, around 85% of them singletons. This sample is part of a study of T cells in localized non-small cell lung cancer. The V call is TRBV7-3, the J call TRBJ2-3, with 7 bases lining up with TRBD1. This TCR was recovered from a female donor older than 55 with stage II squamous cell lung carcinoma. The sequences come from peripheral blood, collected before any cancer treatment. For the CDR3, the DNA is TGTGCCAGCACCCAACAGGGGCAGAGCACAGATACGCAGTATTTT. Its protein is CASTQQGQSTDTQYF. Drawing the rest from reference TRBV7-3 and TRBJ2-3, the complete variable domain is GAGVSQTPSNKVTEKGKYVELRCDPISGHTALYWYRQSLGQGPEFLIYFQGTGAADDSGLPNDRFFAVRPEGSVSTLKIQRTERGDSAVYLCASTQQGQSTDTQYFGPGTRLTVL.